This TCR beta chain was obtained from a study of low-dose radiotherapy and immunotherapy resistance in tumors. Alpha- and beta-chain coverage of first-strand cDNA came from TRAV- and TRBV-specific primers. The authors amplified TCRs for 15 to 25 PCR cycles with a constant-region primer and a V-primer adapter. One entry per CDR3 protein, called by TCRdb with MiXCR from the reads. The sample yields 60,000 to 90,000 distinct CDR3 sequences, around 30% seen once. As for time point: before trial treatment. Nivolumab, ipilimumab, aspirin, low-dose cyclophosphamide and low-dose radiotherapy were given to donors. This clonotype is medium-sized in the sample. The receptor comes from a female donor with ovarian cancer. The sample consisted of PBMCs, taken before treatment.

The CDR3 loop is CASRGTGKRNEQYF. CDR3 sequence (DNA): TGTGCCAGCAGAGGAACAGGGAAAAGAAACGAGCAGTACTTC. The chain links TRBV28 to TRBJ2-7; D may be TRBD1 (6 bases). CDR1 MDHEN and CDR2 SYDVKM come from the germline V gene. V shed 6 bases and J shed 5 bases, with 17 bases lying between them. This CDR3 comprises 14 residues.